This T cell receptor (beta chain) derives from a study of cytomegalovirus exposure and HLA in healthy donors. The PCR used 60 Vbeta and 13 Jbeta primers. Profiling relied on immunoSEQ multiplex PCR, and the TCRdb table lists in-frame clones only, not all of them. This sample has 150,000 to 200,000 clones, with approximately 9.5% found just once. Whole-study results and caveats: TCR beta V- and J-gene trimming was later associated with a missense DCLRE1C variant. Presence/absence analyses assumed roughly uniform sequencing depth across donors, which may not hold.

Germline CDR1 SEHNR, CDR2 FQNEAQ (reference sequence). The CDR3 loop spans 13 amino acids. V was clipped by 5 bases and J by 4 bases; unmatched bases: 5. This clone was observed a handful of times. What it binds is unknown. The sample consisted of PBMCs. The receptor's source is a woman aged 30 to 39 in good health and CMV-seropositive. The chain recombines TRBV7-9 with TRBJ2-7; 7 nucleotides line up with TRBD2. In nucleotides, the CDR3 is TGTGCCAGCAGCCCCCCCGGGGGGTACGAGCAGTACTTC. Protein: CASSPPGGYEQYF.